These T cell receptor beta chains were read from a single sample in a study of PD-1 blockade in classical Hodgkin lymphoma. Method: immunoSEQ multiplex PCR; TCRdb's copy keeps in-frame clones and lacks some. The data contain around 28,000 clones, roughly 71% of them singletons. Sequences were derived from peripheral blood mononuclear cells (PBMCs), sampled before the second cycle of nivolumab. These receptors all come from a human donor with classical Hodgkin lymphoma. The CDR3 runs from the conserved cysteine through the conserved F or W. Each record gives: D gene, J gene, V gene, clone size, CDR3 protein, CDR3 DNA. D genes are given only for firm matches. Clone size is given for some rows only: seen once, a few or many times, or a class if the clone is expanded.

- | TRBJ1-5 | TRBV4-3 | - | CASSRLRGSNQPQHF | TGCGCCAGCAGCCGCCTCCGGGGGAGCAATCAGCCCCAGCATTTT
TRBD1 | TRBJ2-6 | TRBV10-2 | - | CASSPTDRGNNVLTF | TGCGCCAGCAGTCCGACGGACAGGGGAAACAACGTCCTGACTTTC
- | TRBJ2-7 | TRBV5-6 | - | CASSLANPGEQYF | TGTGCCAGCAGCTTGGCCAATCCCGGCGAGCAGTACTTC
TRBD2 | TRBJ2-5 | TRBV11-2 | few | CASSPRVLAGEQETQYF | TGTGCCAGCAGCCCCAGGGTCCTAGCGGGGGAACAGGAGACCCAGTACTTC
- | TRBJ1-2 | TRBV6-5 | - | CASSYTLGNLRGYTF | TGTGCCAGCAGTTACACGCTCGGGAACCTACGGGGCTACACCTTC
- | TRBJ2-1 | TRBV4-3 | - | CASSQDMTGVYNEQFF | TGCGCCAGCAGCCAAGATATGACGGGGGTCTACAATGAGCAGTTCTTC
- | TRBJ1-5 | TRBV25-1 | - | CASSATGSNQPQHF | TGTGCCAGCAGTGCGACAGGTAGCAATCAGCCCCAGCATTTT
TRBD2 | TRBJ2-5 | TRBV28 | - | CASSFKRDGETQYF | TGTGCCAGCAGTTTTAAGCGGGACGGAGAGACCCAGTACTTC
TRBD1 | TRBJ2-5 | TRBV11-2 | - | CASSQDRGLMAQYF | TGTGCCAGCAGCCAGGACAGGGGGTTGATGGCCCAGTACTTC
- | TRBJ2-7 | TRBV28 | once | CASSRGVVPYEQYF | TGTGCCAGCAGCCGAGGGGTCGTACCCTACGAGCAGTACTTC